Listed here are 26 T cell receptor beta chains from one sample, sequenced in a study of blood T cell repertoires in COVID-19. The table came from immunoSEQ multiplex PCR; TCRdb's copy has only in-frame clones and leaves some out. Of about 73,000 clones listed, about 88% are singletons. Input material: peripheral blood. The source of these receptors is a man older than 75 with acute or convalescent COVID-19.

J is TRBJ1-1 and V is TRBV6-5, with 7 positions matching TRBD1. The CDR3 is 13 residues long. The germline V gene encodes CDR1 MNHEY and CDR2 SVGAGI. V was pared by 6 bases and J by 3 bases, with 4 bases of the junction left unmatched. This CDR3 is CASSRDSYTEAFF. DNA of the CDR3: TGTGCCAGCAGCCGGGACAGCTACACTGAAGCTTTCTTT.

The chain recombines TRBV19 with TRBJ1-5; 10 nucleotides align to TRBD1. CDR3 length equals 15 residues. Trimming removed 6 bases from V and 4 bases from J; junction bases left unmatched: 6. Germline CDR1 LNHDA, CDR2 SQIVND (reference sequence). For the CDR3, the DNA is TGTGCCAGTAGGTTCGACAGGGGGCAGAATCAGCCCCAGCATTTT. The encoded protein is CASRFDRGQNQPQHF.

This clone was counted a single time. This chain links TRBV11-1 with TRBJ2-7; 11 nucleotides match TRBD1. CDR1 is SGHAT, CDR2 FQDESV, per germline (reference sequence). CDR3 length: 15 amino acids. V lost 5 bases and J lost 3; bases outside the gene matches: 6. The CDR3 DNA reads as TGTGCCAGCAGCCGAGGACAGGGGGCCCACTACGAGCAGTACTTC. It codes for CASSRGQGAHYEQYF.

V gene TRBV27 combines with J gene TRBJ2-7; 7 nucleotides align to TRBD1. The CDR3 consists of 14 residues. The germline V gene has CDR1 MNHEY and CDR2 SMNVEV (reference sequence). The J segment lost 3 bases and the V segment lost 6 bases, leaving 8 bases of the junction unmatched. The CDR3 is CASSLNRGLYEQYF. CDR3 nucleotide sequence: TGTGCCAGCAGCTTAAACAGGGGCCTCTACGAGCAGTACTTC.

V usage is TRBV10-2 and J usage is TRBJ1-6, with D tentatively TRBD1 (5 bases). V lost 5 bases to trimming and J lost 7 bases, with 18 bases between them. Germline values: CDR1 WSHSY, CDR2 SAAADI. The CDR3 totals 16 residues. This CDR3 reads CASSPSPGVKNSPLHF. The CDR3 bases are TGCGCCAGCAGTCCTTCGCCGGGGGTGAAAAATTCACCCCTCCACTTT.

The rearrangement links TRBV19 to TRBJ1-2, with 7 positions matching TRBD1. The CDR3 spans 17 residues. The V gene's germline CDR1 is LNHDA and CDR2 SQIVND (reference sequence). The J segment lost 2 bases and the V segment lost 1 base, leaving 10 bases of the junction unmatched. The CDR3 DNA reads TGTGCCAGTAGTATAGGCGCGGGACGCAGGGGGAACTATGGCTACACCTTC. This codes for CASSIGAGRRGNYGYTF. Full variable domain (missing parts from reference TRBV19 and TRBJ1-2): DGGITQSPKYLFRKEGQNVTLSCEQNLNHDAMYWYRQDPGQGLRLIYYSQIVNDFQKGDIAEGYSVSREKKESFPLTVTSAQKNPTAFYLCASSIGAGRRGNYGYTFGSGTRLTVV.

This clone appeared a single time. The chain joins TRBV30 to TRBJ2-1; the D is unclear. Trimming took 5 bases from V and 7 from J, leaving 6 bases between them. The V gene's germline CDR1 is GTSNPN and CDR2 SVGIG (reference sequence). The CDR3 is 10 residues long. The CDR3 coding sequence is TGTGCCTGGGGCAGGAATGAGCAGTTCTTC. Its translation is CAWGRNEQFF.

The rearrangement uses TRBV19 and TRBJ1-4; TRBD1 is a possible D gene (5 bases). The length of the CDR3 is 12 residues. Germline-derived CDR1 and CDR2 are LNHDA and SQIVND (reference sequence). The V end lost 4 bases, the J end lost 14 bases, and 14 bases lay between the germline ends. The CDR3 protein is CASSTTRGWLFF. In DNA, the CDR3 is TGTGCCAGTAGTACAACTCGGGGGTGGCTGTTTTTT.

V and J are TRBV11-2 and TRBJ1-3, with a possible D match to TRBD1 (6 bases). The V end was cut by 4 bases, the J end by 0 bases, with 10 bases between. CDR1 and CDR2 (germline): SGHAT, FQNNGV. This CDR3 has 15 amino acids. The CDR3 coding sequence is TGTGCCAGCAGCTCCGGACAGAGCTCTGGAAACACCATATATTTT. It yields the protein CASSSGQSSGNTIYF.

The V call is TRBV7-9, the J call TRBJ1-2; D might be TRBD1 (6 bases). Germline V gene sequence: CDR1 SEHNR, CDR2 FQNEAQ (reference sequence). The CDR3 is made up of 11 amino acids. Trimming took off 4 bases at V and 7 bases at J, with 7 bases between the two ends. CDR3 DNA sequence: TGTGCCAGCAGCTCCAGGGGTGGCTACACCTTC. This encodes CASSSRGGYTF.

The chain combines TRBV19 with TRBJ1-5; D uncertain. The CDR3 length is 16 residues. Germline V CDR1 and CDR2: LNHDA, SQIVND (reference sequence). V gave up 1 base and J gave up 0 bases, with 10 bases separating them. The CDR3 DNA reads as TGTGCCAGTAGTATAGTTCCAGGCTATAGCAATCAGCCCCAGCATTTT. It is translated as CASSIVPGYSNQPQHF.

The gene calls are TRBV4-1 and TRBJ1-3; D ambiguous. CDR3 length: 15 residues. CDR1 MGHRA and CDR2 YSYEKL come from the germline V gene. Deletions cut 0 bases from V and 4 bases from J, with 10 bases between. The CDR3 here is CASSQDGSAGNTIYF. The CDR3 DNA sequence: TGCGCCAGCAGCCAAGACGGGTCCGCAGGAAACACCATATATTTT.

In DNA form, the CDR3 reads TGTGCCAGCAGCTTTACCAGGGCCCCCTACGAGCAGTACTTC. Translated: CASSFTRAPYEQYF. The chain carries TRBV13 and TRBJ2-7; TRBD1 might be the D (5 bases). The germline gives CDR1 PRHDT, CDR2 FYEKMQ (reference sequence). The V and J ends lost 3 bases and 2 bases respectively, with 11 bases between them. The CDR3 is 14 residues long.

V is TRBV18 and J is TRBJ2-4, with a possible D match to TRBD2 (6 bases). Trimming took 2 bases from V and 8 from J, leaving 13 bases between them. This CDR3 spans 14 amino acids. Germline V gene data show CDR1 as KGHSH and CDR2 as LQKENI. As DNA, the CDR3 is TGTGCCAGCTCACCATTGGGCCGCGGGGACATTCAGTACTTC. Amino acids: CASSPLGRGDIQYF.

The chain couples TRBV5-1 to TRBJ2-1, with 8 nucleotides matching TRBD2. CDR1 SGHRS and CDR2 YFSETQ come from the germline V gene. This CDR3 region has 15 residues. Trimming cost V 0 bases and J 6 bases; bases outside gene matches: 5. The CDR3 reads CASSLVSGTGNEQFF. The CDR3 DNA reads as TGCGCCAGCAGCTTGGTTAGCGGGACCGGCAATGAGCAGTTCTTC.

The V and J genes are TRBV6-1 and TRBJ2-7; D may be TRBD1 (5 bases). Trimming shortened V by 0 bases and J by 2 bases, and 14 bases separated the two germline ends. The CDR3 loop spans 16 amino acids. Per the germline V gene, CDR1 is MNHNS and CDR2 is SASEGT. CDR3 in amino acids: CASSEARQPIAYEQYF. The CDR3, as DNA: TGTGCCAGCAGTGAAGCGCGACAGCCGATTGCCTACGAGCAGTACTTC.

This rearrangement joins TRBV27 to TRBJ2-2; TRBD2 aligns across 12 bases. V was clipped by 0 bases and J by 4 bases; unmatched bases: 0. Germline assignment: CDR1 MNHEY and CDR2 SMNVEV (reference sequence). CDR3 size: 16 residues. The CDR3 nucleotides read TGTGCCAGCAGTTTATCACTAGCGGGGGGCACCGGGGAGCTGTTTTTT. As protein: CASSLSLAGGTGELFF.

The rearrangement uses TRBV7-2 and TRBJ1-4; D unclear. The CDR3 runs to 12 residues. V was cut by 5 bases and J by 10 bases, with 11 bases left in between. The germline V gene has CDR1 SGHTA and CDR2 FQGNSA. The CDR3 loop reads CASSRGRGKLFF. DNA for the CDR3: TGTGCCAGCAGCCGCGGGCGCGGAAAACTGTTTTTT.

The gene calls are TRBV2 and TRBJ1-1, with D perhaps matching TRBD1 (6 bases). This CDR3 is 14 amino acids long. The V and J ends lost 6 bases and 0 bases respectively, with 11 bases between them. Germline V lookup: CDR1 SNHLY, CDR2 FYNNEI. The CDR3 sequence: CASSQQGMNTEAFF. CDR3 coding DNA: TGTGCCAGCAGCCAACAGGGCATGAACACTGAAGCTTTCTTT.

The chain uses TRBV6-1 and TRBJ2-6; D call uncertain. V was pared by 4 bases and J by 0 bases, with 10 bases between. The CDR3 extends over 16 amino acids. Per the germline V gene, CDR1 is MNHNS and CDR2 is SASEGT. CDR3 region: CASSASQSSGANVLTF. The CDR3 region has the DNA TGTGCCAGCAGTGCCTCACAGAGCTCTGGGGCCAACGTCCTGACTTTC.

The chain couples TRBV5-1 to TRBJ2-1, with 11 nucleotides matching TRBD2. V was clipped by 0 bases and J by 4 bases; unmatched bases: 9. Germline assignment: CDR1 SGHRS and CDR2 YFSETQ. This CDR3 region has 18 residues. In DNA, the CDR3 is TGCGCCAGCAGCTTGGCCTTGTCTAGCGGGGGGCCTTACAATGAGCAGTTCTTC. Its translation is CASSLALSSGGPYNEQFF.

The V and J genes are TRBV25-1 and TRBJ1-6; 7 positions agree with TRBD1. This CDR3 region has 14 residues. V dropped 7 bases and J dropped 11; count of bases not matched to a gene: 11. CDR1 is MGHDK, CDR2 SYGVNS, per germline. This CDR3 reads CASKPGQSNPPLHF. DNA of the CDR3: TGTGCCAGCAAACCGGGACAGTCGAATCCACCCCTCCACTTT.

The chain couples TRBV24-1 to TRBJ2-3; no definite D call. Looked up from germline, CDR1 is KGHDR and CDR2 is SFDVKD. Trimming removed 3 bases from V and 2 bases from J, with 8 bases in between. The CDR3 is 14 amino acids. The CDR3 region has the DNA TGTGCCACCAGTGATAAGGCGGACACAGATACGCAGTATTTT. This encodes CATSDKADTDTQYF.

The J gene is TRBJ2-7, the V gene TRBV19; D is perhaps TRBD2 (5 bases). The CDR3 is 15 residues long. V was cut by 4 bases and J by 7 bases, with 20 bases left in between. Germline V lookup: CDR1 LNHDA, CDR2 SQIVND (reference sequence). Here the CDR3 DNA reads TGTGCCAGTAGTACGCCCGGGCGTGACTCGGGGGAGCAGTACTTC. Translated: CASSTPGRDSGEQYF.

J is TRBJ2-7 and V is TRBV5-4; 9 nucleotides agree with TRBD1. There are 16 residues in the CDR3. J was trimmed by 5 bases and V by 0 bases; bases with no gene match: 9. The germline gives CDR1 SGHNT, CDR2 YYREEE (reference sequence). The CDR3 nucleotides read TGTGCCAGCAGCTTGGAGGTGGGACAGGGCGGGGACGAGCAGTACTTC. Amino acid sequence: CASSLEVGQGGDEQYF.

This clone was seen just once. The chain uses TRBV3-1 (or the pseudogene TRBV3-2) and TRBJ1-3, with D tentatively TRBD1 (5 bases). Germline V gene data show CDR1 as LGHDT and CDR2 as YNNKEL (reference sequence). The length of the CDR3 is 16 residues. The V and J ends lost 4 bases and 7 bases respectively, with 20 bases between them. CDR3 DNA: TGTGCCAGCAGCCGCTCCTCGGGCAGGGTGTTGAACACCATATATTTT. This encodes CASSRSSGRVLNTIYF.